These 20 T cell receptor beta chains originate from one sample sequenced in a study of shared T cell receptors in the human thymus. Profiling relied on immunoSEQ multiplex PCR, and the TCRdb table lists in-frame clones only, not all of them. Of hundreds of thousands of clones in the sample, approximately 88% are singletons; the top ten hold around 0.0099%. The data were also submitted as part of a second study, on human thymus T cells.

The source material was thymocytes. The receptors were gathered from a boy in the first two years of life with a congenital heart defect.

The V gene is TRBV18, the J gene TRBJ1-1; D gene unclear. V dropped 3 bases and J dropped 3 bases, with 20 bases sitting between them. Germline V CDR1 and CDR2: KGHSH, LQKENI. The CDR3 is 17 residues long. CDR3 bases: TGTGCCAGCTCACCTCCCCGAGGACTCCTGAACGACACTGAAGCTTTCTTT. It yields the protein CASSPPRGLLNDTEAFF.

CDR3 loop: CASSSTGSEKLFF. The CDR3 DNA sequence: TGTGCCAGCAGCTCGACAGGGAGTGAAAAACTGTTTTTT. This chain joins TRBV9 and TRBJ1-4; 7 bases align to TRBD1. V was clipped by 4 bases and J by 7 bases; unmatched bases: 4. Germline lookup yields CDR1 SGDLS and CDR2 YYNGEE. CDR3 length: 13 amino acids.

The V and J genes are TRBV5-1 and TRBJ2-3, with D tentatively TRBD2 (6 bases). This CDR3 is built from 16 residues. Germline V gives CDR1 SGHRS, CDR2 YFSETQ. V lost 3 bases to trimming and J lost 0 bases, with 14 bases between them. For the CDR3, the DNA is TGCGCCAGCAGCTATACTAGCCCTCCTAGCACAGATACGCAGTATTTT. Translation: CASSYTSPPSTDTQYF.

This sequence joins TRBV7-2 and TRBJ2-7, with 7 nucleotides matching TRBD2. The J segment lost 1 base and the V segment lost 5 bases, leaving 17 bases of the junction unmatched. The CDR3 is 18 amino acids. Germline values: CDR1 SGHTA, CDR2 FQGNSA. In nucleotides, the CDR3 is TGTGCCAGCAGCCCATATGGGGGAGGGGAAGATGTATCCTACGAGCAGTACTTC. It yields the protein CASSPYGGGEDVSYEQYF.

This chain uses TRBV2 with TRBJ1-1, with a tentative D call TRBD1 (5 bases). Trimming shortened V by 2 bases and J by 3 bases, and 13 bases separated the two germline ends. The CDR3 runs 15 residues. Germline V CDR1 and CDR2: SNHLY, FYNNEI. The CDR3 here is CASSEREDTYTEAFF. The CDR3 bases are TGTGCCAGCAGTGAAAGGGAGGACACTTACACTGAAGCTTTCTTT. Full variable domain (missing parts from reference TRBV2 and TRBJ1-1): EPEVTQTPSHQVTQMGQEVILRCVPISNHLYFYWYRQILGQKVEFLVSFYNNEISEKSEIFDDQFSVERPDGSNFTLKIRSTKLEDSAMYFCASSEREDTYTEAFFGQGTRLTVV.

This rearrangement joins TRBV6-5 to TRBJ2-2, with 12 bases matching TRBD2. The CDR3 consists of 15 residues. V gave up 10 bases and J gave up 3 bases; unmatched junction bases: 6. Per germline, CDR1 MNHEY and CDR2 SVGAGI. CDR3 sequence: CATRLAGVDTGELFF. The CDR3 region has the DNA TGTGCCACCCGACTAGCGGGAGTAGACACCGGGGAGCTGTTTTTT.

The V and J genes are TRBV30 and TRBJ2-7; TRBD1 matches at 7 bases. The junction had 8 bases not matched to a gene; V was cut back by 5 bases and J by 7 bases. The germline V gene has CDR1 GTSNPN and CDR2 SVGIG (reference sequence). This CDR3 has 12 residues. The CDR3 reads CAWDRQGGEQYF. CDR3 DNA: TGTGCCTGGGACCGACAGGGTGGAGAGCAGTACTTC.

The chain couples TRBV4-3 to TRBJ1-2; tentative D call: TRBD1 (5 bases). The CDR3 consists of 16 residues. V was pared by 1 base and J by 3 bases, with 15 bases between. Germline loops: CDR1 LGHNA, CDR2 YSLEER. Here the CDR3 reads CASSQGGGGDDYGYTF. The CDR3 DNA reads as TGCGCCAGCAGCCAAGGCGGCGGGGGGGATGACTATGGCTACACCTTC.

The chain has TRBV7-2 and TRBJ1-5; 11 nucleotides align to TRBD1. From germline, CDR1 is SGHTA and CDR2 FQGNSA. This CDR3 region has 19 residues. The V and J ends lost 1 base and 0 bases, in that order; junction bases with no gene match: 8. The DNA of the CDR3 is TGTGCCAGCAGCTTAGGGAGGGACAGGGGGACCGGTAGCAATCAGCCCCAGCATTTT. Protein product: CASSLGRDRGTGSNQPQHF.

The J gene is TRBJ2-1, the V gene TRBV5-1, with D perhaps TRBD2 (6 bases). This CDR3 is built from 13 residues. Germline V gene data show CDR1 as SGHRS and CDR2 as YFSETQ. V lost 4 bases and J 5 bases, leaving 10 bases between the germline ends. In DNA form, the CDR3 reads TGCGCCAGCAGCCGGGGGACGGACAATGAGCAGTTCTTC. Its translation: CASSRGTDNEQFF.

Worth noting for this clone: Other DNA variants within this sample encode the same CDR3. The chain carries TRBV6-4 and TRBJ2-3; 8 bases agree with TRBD2. Germline values: CDR1 MRHNA, CDR2 SNTAGT. The CDR3 runs to 16 residues. V was clipped by 6 bases and J by 5 bases; unmatched bases: 13. CDR3 amino acids: CASRLTGGPEKDTQYF. The CDR3 nucleotides are TGTGCCAGCAGGCTAACGGGGGGGCCGGAGAAAGATACGCAGTATTTT.

In DNA form, the CDR3 reads TGCAGTGCTAGCCCCTCGGGATATTTT. Encoded protein: CSASPSGYF. The chain combines TRBV20-1 with TRBJ2-3; D may be TRBD2 (5 bases). The CDR3 loop spans 9 amino acids. With 3 bases removed from V and 15 bases from J, the gap between germline ends came to 10 bases. CDR1 and CDR2 from the germline V gene are DFQATT and SNEGSKA (reference sequence).

The chain joins TRBV6-1 to TRBJ2-7, with 13 nucleotides matching TRBD2. The V and J ends lost 3 bases and 4 bases, in that order; junction bases with no gene match: 9. CDR3 length: 17 amino acids. The germline V gene has CDR1 MNHNS and CDR2 SASEGT. CDR3 region: CASSDPWTSGSRYEQYF. The CDR3 bases are TGTGCCAGCAGTGATCCCTGGACTAGCGGGAGTCGTTACGAGCAGTACTTC.

The CDR3 loop is CASSLISAGGLHTQYF. The CDR3, as DNA: TGTGCCAGCAGCCTTATCTCTGCGGGAGGGCTACATACGCAGTATTTT. This rearrangement joins TRBV5-6 to TRBJ2-3; TRBD2 agrees at 9 bases. The V gene end was trimmed by 4 bases and the J gene end by 7 bases; junction bases not matched to a gene: 13. This CDR3 contains 16 residues. Germline values: CDR1 SGHDT, CDR2 YYEEEE.

This chain uses TRBV5-1 with TRBJ2-5, with 11 bases aligning to TRBD1. The CDR3 consists of 16 residues. Trimming removed 2 bases from V and 4 bases from J; junction bases left unmatched: 7. Germline CDR1 SGHRS, CDR2 YFSETQ. This CDR3 reads CASSFTDRGRGETQYF. As DNA, the CDR3 is TGCGCCAGCAGCTTCACGGACAGGGGGCGGGGAGAGACCCAGTACTTC.

This clone appeared a few times. The chain is built from TRBV27 and TRBJ1-5; D is ambiguous. From germline, CDR1 is MNHEY and CDR2 SMNVEV (reference sequence). The CDR3 is 17 amino acids. The ends were cut back, 0 bases at V and 2 bases at J, with 14 bases in the middle. CDR3 sequence reads: CASSLSGPRVGNQPQHF. DNA of the CDR3: TGTGCCAGCAGTTTATCCGGGCCGCGGGTGGGCAATCAGCCCCAGCATTTT.

This clone was seen once. This chain joins TRBV28 and TRBJ1-1, with 8 bases fitting TRBD1. Per the germline V gene, CDR1 is MDHEN and CDR2 is SYDVKM. The CDR3 is made up of 15 amino acids. After removal of 4 bases from V and 3 bases from J, the junction contained 7 bases not matched to a gene. The CDR3 loop reads CASSSPHRGDTEAFF. For the CDR3, the DNA is TGTGCCAGCAGTTCTCCCCACAGGGGGGACACTGAAGCTTTCTTT. The whole variable domain, remainder taken from reference TRBV28 and TRBJ1-1, is DVKVTQSSRYLVKRTGEKVFLECVQDMDHENMFWYRQDPGLGLRLIYFSYDVKMKEKGDIPEGYSVSREKKERFSLILESASTNQTSMYLCASSSPHRGDTEAFFGQGTRLTVV.

V and J are TRBV27 and TRBJ2-7, with 12 bases lining up with TRBD2. CDR1 is MNHEY, CDR2 SMNVEV, per germline (reference sequence). The CDR3 runs 18 residues. The V gene end was trimmed by 1 base and the J gene end by 2 bases; junction bases not matched to a gene: 9. Written as DNA, the CDR3 is TGTGCCAGCAGTTTATTTCGACTAGCGGGAGAAAGGGCCTACGAGCAGTACTTC. Amino acids: CASSLFRLAGERAYEQYF.

The chain has TRBV27 and TRBJ2-1, with D perhaps TRBD2 (6 bases). The V gene lost 2 bases and the J gene lost 9 bases, with 17 bases spanning the gap. Germline loops: CDR1 MNHEY, CDR2 SMNVEV (reference sequence). This CDR3 is built from 15 residues. Here the CDR3 reads CASSLGGTPGCEQFF. DNA for the CDR3: TGTGCCAGCAGTTTAGGGGGGACCCCAGGGTGTGAGCAGTTCTTC.

The chain recombines TRBV15 with TRBJ2-3; D is undetermined. Germline V gene lookup returns CDR1 LNHNV and CDR2 YYDKDF (reference sequence). V lost 4 bases and J 1 base, leaving 18 bases between the germline ends. The CDR3 covers 17 residues. In nucleotides, the CDR3 is TGTGCCACCAGCATCTCCAGGCCCCCCGGCCGCACAGATACGCAGTATTTT. Translating gives CATSISRPPGRTDTQYF.